The next 8 T cell receptor beta chains were all read from a single sample in a study of blood T cells in healthy people across ages (dated by TCRdb to the mid-2010s). Library preparation used 5' RACE. Instrument used: Illumina HiSeq 2500. A second PCR of roughly 7 to 12 cycles was run with a J-beta primer mix and a sample-barcoded 5' primer. TCRdb redid the processing of the public reads, applying fastp at Q25 and MiXCR, and retained in-frame beta chains. For every CDR3 protein sequence, its rows merge into one entry that carries the most common genes and DNA. The sample table records about 670,000 distinct CDR3 sequences; about 43% of these occur just once. The top ten constitute about 32% of the sample. The sequencing input was blood. The origin of the receptors is a man of 80 years or more in good health.

This clonotype has ten or more counts. The gene calls are TRBV7-2 and TRBJ2-1; D may be TRBD2 (5 bases). Germline V gene data show CDR1 as SGHTA and CDR2 as FQGNSA. Trimming left V 2 bases short and J 0 bases short, with 11 bases between. The CDR3 loop spans 16 amino acids. CDR3 sequence: CASSLRAGSSYNEQFF. The DNA for the CDR3 is TGTGCCAGCAGCTTAAGGGCGGGCAGCTCCTACAATGAGCAGTTCTTC. The entire variable domain, with the rest obtained from reference TRBV7-2 and TRBJ2-1, is as follows: GAGVSQSPSNKVTEKGKDVELRCDPISGHTALYWYRQSLGQGLEFLIYFQGNSAPDKSGLPSDRFSAERTGGSVSTLTIQRTQQEDSAVYLCASSLRAGSSYNEQFFGPGTRLTVL.

The sample holds a few counts of this clonotype. The chain joins TRBV18 to TRBJ2-3; D not resolved. CDR3 length: 15 amino acids. CDR1 is KGHSH and CDR2 is LQKENI in the germline V gene. Trimming shortened V by 2 bases and J by 0 bases, and 9 bases separated the two germline ends. In DNA form, the CDR3 reads TGTGCCAGCTCACCAACACAGAGTAGCACAGATACGCAGTATTTT. Residues: CASSPTQSSTDTQYF.

The V and J genes are TRBV7-2 and TRBJ2-4; D remains unclear. CDR1 and CDR2 (germline): SGHTA, FQGNSA. V dropped 9 bases and J dropped 9 bases, with 21 bases sitting between them. The CDR3 has 14 residues. CDR3 amino acids: CASSLTTPTGIQYF. CDR3 DNA: TGTGCCAGTAGTCTTACCACGCCCACGGGCATTCAGTACTTC.

This clonotype was observed at least ten times. The chain is built from TRBV29-1 and TRBJ2-1; D is unresolved. Trimming took off 6 bases at V and 8 bases at J, with 17 bases between the two ends. The CDR3 covers 13 residues. Per the germline V gene, CDR1 is SQVTM and CDR2 is ANQGSEA. CDR3 bases: TGCAGCGTCCTAGACCCCAAAGGGTATGAGCAGTTCTTC. Translation gives CSVLDPKGYEQFF.

V and J are TRBV27 and TRBJ2-2, with D possibly being TRBD1 (6 bases). Trimming shortened V by 0 bases and J by 2 bases, and 10 bases separated the two germline ends. The CDR3 runs to 16 residues. Germline V CDR1 and CDR2: MNHEY, SMNVEV (reference sequence). This CDR3 reads CASSLSWTENTGELFF. The CDR3 nucleotides read TGTGCCAGCAGTTTATCGTGGACAGAAAACACCGGGGAGCTGTTTTTT.

A note on this clonotype: At one boundary the junction diverges from the germline segment, which might be a read error. The chain uses TRBV20-1 and TRBJ2-3; 13 bases are shared with TRBD2. Per the germline V gene, CDR1 is DFQATT and CDR2 is SNEGSKA (reference sequence). The CDR3 runs 15 residues. CDR3 protein: CSATRLAGGPDTRYF. Here the CDR3 DNA reads TGCAGTGCTACCCGACTAGCGGGAGGTCCAGATACGCGGTATTTT.

The J gene is TRBJ2-3, the V gene TRBV20-1; possibly TRBD2 for D (6 bases). V was shortened by 5 bases and J by 0 bases, with 6 bases between the two germline ends. Germline V lookup: CDR1 DFQATT, CDR2 SNEGSKA (reference sequence). This CDR3 comprises 12 residues. This CDR3 reads CSAGTSTDTQYF. The CDR3 region has the DNA TGCAGTGCTGGGACTAGCACAGATACGCAGTATTTT.

This clonotype was observed once. J is TRBJ1-5 and V is TRBV6-2 or TRBV6-3; 8 bases are shared with TRBD1. The germline CDR1 and CDR2 sequences are MNHEY and SVGEGT. Trimming took 8 bases from V and 4 from J; bases not matched to a gene: 10. This CDR3 has 15 residues. The CDR3 nucleotides are TGTGCCAGCCAAAAGGACAGGGCATTAAATCAGCCCCAGCATTTT. It yields the protein CASQKDRALNQPQHF.